One and the same sample provided the 14 T cell receptor beta chains below, sequenced in a study of CD8+ T cells in alopecia areata. After pooling, cutaneous lymph node cells were sorted with CD4, CD8alpha, NKG2D, NKG2ACE and other markers. RNA, once extracted, was reverse transcribed into cDNA for use as the sequencing template. Sequenced by immunoSEQ multiplex PCR; TCRdb stores in-frame clones only, minus some. The data show 200,000 to 300,000 clones, with none appearing a single time. Input material: CD4+ T cells sorted from a lymph node. The source is a C3H/HeJ mouse with alopecia areata. The MHC haplotype of this mouse line is H2-k.

In regard to this clone: Gene and germline names: mouse. The CDR3 end falls 4 residues outside the read, so it is completed with the germline J gene. The chain combines TRBV13-3 with TRBJ2-4; 7 bases map to TRBD2. CDR1 and CDR2 from the germline V gene are NNHDY and SYVADS. Losses at the gene ends were 2 bases for V and 3 bases for J; bases not matched to a gene: 0. The CDR3 spans 13 residues. The CDR3 loop reads CASSEDWQNTLYF. Partial CDR3 DNA: TGTGCCAGCAGTGAGGACTGGCAAAAC.

A note on this clone: These gene names are mouse names. The missing CDR3 end, 4 residues past where the read stops, is filled in from the germline J gene. The chain carries TRBV31 and TRBJ1-2; D call uncertain. This CDR3 comprises 15 residues. The V gene lost 1 base and the J gene lost 0 bases, with 12 bases spanning the gap. Germline loops: CDR1 GKSSPN, CDR2 SITVG. The CDR3 bases that were read are TGTGCCTGGAGTCCCGTGGGGAGTGCAAACTCC. It translates to CAWSPVGSANS. The whole CDR3 region reads CAWSPVGSANSDYTF.

As for this clone: Gene names are mouse gene names. The read gets to within 4 residues of the CDR3 end, and the germline J gene fills in the rest. V is TRBV19 and J is TRBJ2-2, with a tentative D call TRBD2 (7 bases). Germline V CDR1 and CDR2: FNHDT, SITEND (reference sequence). Deletions cut 1 base from V and 4 bases from J, with 8 bases between. The CDR3 covers 14 residues. The DNA read from the CDR3 is TGTGCCAGCAGTATAAGGGGGGCCACCGGG. This codes for CASSIRGATG. The complete CDR3 protein is CASSIRGATGQLYF.

About this clone: Germline and genes here are mouse. The read terminates 4 residues before the CDR3 end, so the remaining end is supplied by the germline J gene. This chain links TRBV19 with TRBJ2-2, with TRBD2 as a possible D gene (6 bases). Trimming removed 4 bases from V and 0 bases from J, with 13 bases in between. Germline lookup yields CDR1 FNHDT and CDR2 SITEND (reference sequence). CDR3 length equals 16 residues. The DNA read from the CDR3 is TGTGCCAGCAGTCCCCTGGGGAATGCAAACACCGGG. It specifies CASSPLGNANTG. The whole CDR3 is CASSPLGNANTGQLYF.

This clone was observed a few times. The genes and germline here are from mouse. The DNA ends 4 residues before the CDR3 does, and the rest of the CDR3 is filled in from the germline J gene. Other DNA sequences in this sample translate to the same CDR3. The chain uses TRBV13-1 and TRBJ1-1, with a weak D call TRBD1 (5 bases). CDR1 is NSHNY and CDR2 is SYGAGN in the germline V gene. CDR3 length equals 13 residues. V lost 4 bases and J lost 0, with 7 bases in between. The CDR3 loop is CASSRGANTEVFF. Incomplete CDR3 DNA: TGTGCCAGCAGTAGGGGTGCAAACACA.

For this clone: Gene labels here are mouse ones. The read falls 4 residues short of the CDR3 end, and the missing part is taken from the germline J gene. V usage is TRBV1 and J usage is TRBJ2-1; no clear D. Germline values: CDR1 NSQYPW, CDR2 LRSPGD (reference sequence). Trimming removed 0 bases at V and 3 bases at J, with 6 bases between. The CDR3 loop spans 14 amino acids. The covered CDR3 bases are TGCACCTGCAGTGCAGATCCAGGCTATGCT. This translates into CTCSADPGYA. The CDR3, in full, reads CTCSADPGYAEQFF. Based on the CDR3 plus reference TRBV1 and TRBJ2-1, the full variable domain is VTLLEQNPRWRLVPRGQAVNLRCILKNSQYPWMSWYQQDLQKQLQWLFTLRSPGDKEVKSLPGADYLATRVTDTELRLQVANMSQGRTLYCTCSADPGYAEQFFGPGTRLTVL.

Notes on this clone: All gene names here are mouse names. The read comes to an end 4 residues before the CDR3 does, leaving the germline J gene to fill in the end. At the DNA level, this CDR3 is encoded by other sequences in the same sample as well. The genes are TRBV13-3 and TRBJ1-2, with 7 positions matching TRBD1. Germline V CDR1 and CDR2: NNHDY, SYVADS. The CDR3 has 14 residues. With 4 bases clipped from V and 2 bases from J, the junction kept 5 bases outside the gene matches. CDR3 bases read: TGTGCCAGCAGTTCCGGGACAGCGAACTCC. It translates to CASSSGTANS. The whole CDR3 protein reads CASSSGTANSDYTF.

Concerning this clone itself: Gene names refer to mouse genes. Coverage ceases 4 residues before the CDR3 finishes, and the germline J gene fills in the end. The same CDR3 is also encoded by other DNA sequences in this sample. This rearrangement joins TRBV31 to TRBJ2-7; 7 bases map to TRBD2. This CDR3 is built from 12 residues. Per germline, CDR1 GKSSPN and CDR2 SITVG. CDR3 amino acids: CAWSLGGYEQYF. Incomplete CDR3 DNA: TGTGCCTGGAGTCTTGGGGGGTAT.

This clone was seen a few times. Gene names are the mouse ones. The read falls 4 residues short of the CDR3 end, and the missing part is taken from the germline J gene. This sample includes further DNA sequences coding for the same CDR3. The chain is built from TRBV13-1 and TRBJ2-4, with D perhaps TRBD2 (6 bases). CDR1 NSHNY and CDR2 SYGAGN come from the germline V gene. This CDR3 has 13 amino acids. The covered CDR3 bases are TGTGCCAGCAGTGATCGCTGGGGAAAC. This translates into CASSDRWGN. The full-length CDR3 reads as CASSDRWGNTLYF.

In regard to this clone: Gene names denote mouse genes. Read coverage stops 4 residues before the CDR3 terminus; the germline J gene supplies the remainder. Other nucleotide sequences in the sample specify the same CDR3. V gene TRBV13-3 combines with J gene TRBJ2-2; TRBD1 aligns across 7 bases. The V and J ends lost 4 bases and 1 base, in that order; junction bases with no gene match: 1. This CDR3 is built from 14 residues. Germline V lookup: CDR1 NNHDY, CDR2 SYVADS. The covered CDR3 bases are TGTGCCAGCAGTAGACAGGGAAACACCGGG. Amino acid sequence: CASSRQGNTG. The entire CDR3 is CASSRQGNTGQLYF. Full variable domain (rest looked up from reference TRBV13-3 and TRBJ2-2): EAAVTQSPRSKVAVTGGKVTLSCHQTNNHDYMYWYRQDTGHGLRLIHYSYVADSTEKGDIPDGYKASRPSQENFSLILELASLSQTAVYFCASSRQGNTGQLYFGEGSKLTVL.

As to this clone: Mouse germline and gene names are used. The missing CDR3 end, 4 residues past where the read stops, is filled in from the germline J gene. This rearrangement joins TRBV13-1 to TRBJ2-4; 11 nucleotides align to TRBD2. The CDR3 runs to 16 residues. Unmatched junction bases numbered 3, after V lost 3 bases and J lost 0 bases. Germline V lookup: CDR1 NSHNY, CDR2 SYGAGN. The CDR3 is CASSADWGASQNTLYF. CDR3 bases read: TGTGCCAGCAGTGCGGACTGGGGGGCTAGTCAAAAC.

About this clone: It is unclear where the CDR3 begins or ends on the DNA, so no DNA is shown, and the CDR3 is as TCRdb lists it. Mouse names are used for the genes. V usage is TRBV23 and J usage is TRBJ2-4; TRBD2 was called by the table and not checked on the DNA. The CDR3 totals 15 residues, both ends included. The V gene's germline CDR1 is KGHTA and CDR2 FQNQQP. This CDR3 reads CAPAVHWPSQNTLYF.

This clone was detected only a few times. Gene names denote mouse genes. The sample holds other DNA sequences that translate to the same CDR3. CDR3 residues: CASSISGGSAETLYF. The sequenced CDR3 bases are TGTGCCAGCAGTATATCTGGGGGGAGTGCAGAA. The chain couples TRBV19 to TRBJ2-3; TRBD2 matches at 8 bases. The read falls 4 residues short of the CDR3 end, and the missing part is taken from the germline J gene. The germline V gene has CDR1 FNHDT and CDR2 SITEND (reference sequence). V was pared by 1 base and J by 0 bases, with 1 base of the junction left unmatched. This CDR3 is built from 15 residues. The full variable domain, its missing parts supplied by reference TRBV19 and TRBJ2-3, is GGIITQTPKFLIGQEGQKLTLKCQQNFNHDTMYWYRQDSGKGLRLIYYSITENDLQKGDLSEGYDASREKKSSFSLTVTSAQKNEMAVFLCASSISGGSAETLYFGSGTRLTVL.

Turning to this clone: The gene symbols are mouse symbols. Other DNA sequences of this sample code for an identical CDR3. The part of the CDR3 DNA that was read is TGTGCCAGCAGCCGACAGGGGGCTAGTGCAGAA. Translated: CASSRQGASAE. The entire CDR3 is CASSRQGASAETLYF. The chain employs TRBV4 and TRBJ2-3; 10 nucleotides line up with TRBD1. The CDR3 end lies 4 residues beyond the end of the read and is filled in from the germline J gene. V lost 5 bases, J lost 0 bases, and 2 bases stayed unmatched. Germline V lookup: CDR1 LGHDT, CDR2 YNNKQL (reference sequence). The CDR3 covers 15 residues.